These 31 T cell receptor beta chains originate from one sample sequenced in a study of beta chain features in type 1 diabetes. Sequencing targeted expressed TCRB transcripts, as all isolated RNA had been reverse transcribed. Here immunoSEQ multiplex PCR was the method, and the copy in TCRdb shows in-frame clones only, minus some. The sample includes around 200,000 clones, about 13% seen only once; the top ten take approximately 0.62%. The sample comprised central memory CD4+ T cells from blood. These receptors came from a woman younger than 30 in good health.

This clone has more than one count but fewer than ten. The CDR3 coding sequence is TGTGCCTGGGATACAGGGTCTCGCAACTATGGCTACACCTTC. It yields the protein CAWDTGSRNYGYTF. V usage is TRBV30 and J usage is TRBJ1-2, with D perhaps TRBD1 (6 bases). The CDR3 is 14 amino acids. V was clipped by 5 bases and J by 2 bases, with 15 bases between them. Germline V lookup: CDR1 GTSNPN, CDR2 SVGIG (reference sequence). The full variable domain, rest sourced from reference TRBV30 and TRBJ1-2, is SQTIHQWPATLVQPVGSPLSLECTVEGTSNPNLYWYRQAAGRGLQLLFYSVGIGQISSEVPQNLSASRPQDRQFILSSKKLLLSDSGFYLCAWDTGSRNYGYTFGSGTRLTVV.

This sequence joins TRBV11-2 and TRBJ1-4, with D perhaps TRBD1 (6 bases). Germline V gene lookup returns CDR1 SGHAT and CDR2 FQNNGV. The CDR3 covers 14 residues. V was pared by 0 bases and J by 7 bases, with 9 bases between. This CDR3 reads CASSLDRGREKLFF. Written as DNA, the CDR3 is TGTGCCAGCAGCTTAGACAGGGGACGTGAAAAACTGTTTTTT.

The DNA of the CDR3 is TGCGCCAGCAGCTTGGCCGGAGGGGCCCAGAACACTGAAGCTTTCTTT. Protein: CASSLAGGAQNTEAFF. The V and J genes are TRBV5-1 and TRBJ1-1; tentatively, D is TRBD1 (5 bases). This CDR3 spans 16 amino acids. Trimming removed 0 bases at V and 1 base at J, with 13 bases between. CDR1 and CDR2 from the germline V gene are SGHRS and YFSETQ.

This clone turned up a few times. The chain recombines TRBV20-1 with TRBJ1-1; D possibly corresponds to TRBD1 (5 bases). This CDR3 comprises 11 residues. The V and J ends lost 5 bases and 5 bases respectively, with 9 bases between them. Germline V gene data show CDR1 as DFQATT and CDR2 as SNEGSKA (reference sequence). The CDR3 nucleotides read TGCAGTGCTGCAGGGAGGACTGAAGCTTTCTTT. Protein product: CSAAGRTEAFF.

This chain joins TRBV27 and TRBJ2-3, with 10 bases matching TRBD2. CDR1 and CDR2 from the germline V gene are MNHEY and SMNVEV (reference sequence). The CDR3 consists of 14 residues. J lost 7 bases, V lost 9 bases, and 10 bases had no gene match. CDR3 nucleotide sequence: TGTGCCAGTAGCCCGGGACTAGCGCCTCATACGCAGTATTTT. It yields the protein CASSPGLAPHTQYF.

J is TRBJ2-5 and V is TRBV28, with TRBD2 matching over 9 bases. Germline V CDR1 and CDR2: MDHEN, SYDVKM. Unmatched junction bases numbered 10, after V lost 3 bases and J lost 5 bases. The CDR3 consists of 16 residues. The CDR3 region is CASSFAGGRAGETQYF. The CDR3 nucleotides are TGTGCCAGCAGTTTTGCTGGCGGGAGGGCCGGGGAGACCCAGTACTTC.

This chain links TRBV5-1 with TRBJ1-2; 10 positions agree with TRBD1. CDR3 length: 16 residues. The V segment lost 0 bases and the J segment 4 bases; nucleotides outside the gene matches: 6. The V gene's germline CDR1 is SGHRS and CDR2 YFSETQ. The DNA of the CDR3 is TGCGCCAGCAGCTTGGTGACTGGACAGGGGGGCTATGGCTACACCTTC. This translates into CASSLVTGQGGYGYTF.

This chain joins TRBV5-1 and TRBJ2-7; D may be TRBD2 (5 bases). Germline CDR1 SGHRS, CDR2 YFSETQ. CDR3 size: 14 residues. V was clipped by 1 base and J by 2 bases, with 10 bases between them. CDR3: CASSLTGVTYEQYF. The CDR3 region has the DNA TGCGCCAGCAGCTTGACCGGGGTTACCTACGAGCAGTACTTC.

The chain uses TRBV5-1 and TRBJ1-2; possible D gene TRBD1, 6 bases. Trimming stripped 3 bases from V and 6 bases from J, with 12 bases between. The CDR3 has 13 residues. Per germline, CDR1 SGHRS and CDR2 YFSETQ. As DNA, the CDR3 is TGCGCCAGCAGCTATCCTCAGGGGAATGGCTACACCTTC. Encoded protein: CASSYPQGNGYTF.

There are a few counts of this clone. The genes are TRBV6-6 and TRBJ1-5, with 9 bases matching TRBD1. This CDR3 is 15 amino acids long. Germline V lookup: CDR1 MNHNY, CDR2 SVGAGI (reference sequence). The V and J ends lost 8 bases and 6 bases, in that order; junction bases with no gene match: 11. The DNA of the CDR3 is TGTGCCAGCCTGGGGCCGGGACAGGGAGTTCAGCCCCAGCATTTT. Translated: CASLGPGQGVQPQHF.

This clone was detected many times. As DNA, the CDR3 is TGTGCCAGCAGCTCGGAATCCAGCAGGTACACTGAAGCTTTCTTT. This encodes CASSSESSRYTEAFF. V usage is TRBV7-9 and J usage is TRBJ1-1; D gene ambiguous. V lost 4 bases and J lost 3, with 15 bases in between. There are 15 residues in the CDR3. Germline loops: CDR1 SEHNR, CDR2 FQNEAQ (reference sequence).

This clone was detected only a few times. The chain links TRBV29-1 to TRBJ2-1, with D tentatively TRBD1 (6 bases). The CDR3 runs 15 residues. V lost 6 bases to trimming and J lost 3 bases, with 18 bases between them. CDR1 is SQVTM, CDR2 ANQGSEA, per germline. Written as DNA, the CDR3 is TGCAGCGTAGCTGGACAGTTTCGCTACTACAATGAGCAGTTCTTC. It translates to CSVAGQFRYYNEQFF.

The V gene is TRBV6-6, the J gene TRBJ2-7; TRBD1 agrees at 12 bases. Germline CDR1 MNHNY, CDR2 SVGAGI (reference sequence). This CDR3 region has 16 residues. The trim removed 5 bases at V and 7 bases at J, leaving 12 bases unmatched. CDR3: CASSTLPGQGAQEQYF. CDR3 bases: TGTGCCAGCAGTACCTTGCCGGGACAGGGGGCGCAAGAGCAGTACTTC.

This clone was detected a few times. The genes are TRBV29-1 and TRBJ1-5; D is ambiguous. CDR3 length equals 14 residues. Germline V lookup: CDR1 SQVTM, CDR2 ANQGSEA. With 0 bases removed from V and 7 bases from J, the gap between germline ends came to 13 bases. Here the CDR3 reads CSVEDSGKSQPQHF. The CDR3 region has the DNA TGCAGCGTTGAAGACAGCGGAAAATCCCAGCCCCAGCATTTT.

The rearrangement joins TRBV23-1 to TRBJ1-2, with 8 bases fitting TRBD1. TRBV23-1 is assigned to the ORF class and has an uncertain function. V dropped 3 bases and J dropped 7; count of bases not matched to a gene: 4. CDR3 length: 13 amino acids. The CDR3 spells CASSHQGAFGYTF. DNA of the CDR3: TGCGCCAGCAGTCACCAGGGGGCTTTTGGCTACACCTTC.

This chain connects TRBV29-1 to TRBJ1-1; 7 bases match TRBD1. This CDR3 region has 15 residues. Unmatched junction bases numbered 10, after V lost 4 bases and J lost 2 bases. Germline V gene data show CDR1 as SQVTM and CDR2 as ANQGSEA. CDR3 coding DNA: TGCAGCGTTGTGAGGGGGCGCAGGGAAAACACTGAAGCTTTCTTT. Protein: CSVVRGRRENTEAFF.

This clone was picked up a small number of times. The chain uses TRBV30 and TRBJ1-3; D unclear. Trimming removed 0 bases at V and 0 bases at J, with 6 bases between. The CDR3 has 14 amino acids. The germline V gene has CDR1 GTSNPN and CDR2 SVGIG (reference sequence). This CDR3 is CAWSVGISGNTIYF. Here the CDR3 DNA reads TGTGCCTGGAGTGTCGGGATCTCTGGAAACACCATATATTTT.

This clone was seen a handful of times. This chain uses TRBV7-2 with TRBJ2-7; 7 bases align to TRBD2. After removal of 0 bases from V and 4 bases from J, the junction contained 9 bases not matched to a gene. This CDR3 comprises 16 residues. CDR1 and CDR2 from the germline V gene are SGHTA and FQGNSA. CDR3 amino acids: CASSLAISGSGYEQYF. As DNA, the CDR3 is TGTGCCAGCAGCTTAGCGATTAGCGGTAGCGGGTACGAGCAGTACTTC.

This clone was observed a handful of times. The chain employs TRBV5-1 and TRBJ2-7; D remains unclear. The V gene lost 0 bases and the J gene lost 3 bases, with 13 bases spanning the gap. CDR3 size: 15 residues. Germline lookup yields CDR1 SGHRS and CDR2 YFSETQ. The CDR3 DNA reads as TGCGCCAGCAGCTTGGGCTCAGGCCCGTTCTACGAGCAGTACTTC. Encoded protein: CASSLGSGPFYEQYF.

The J gene is TRBJ2-5, the V gene TRBV11-2, with 9 bases aligning to TRBD1. V lost 1 base and J lost 2; bases outside the gene matches: 2. Germline V gene data show CDR1 as SGHAT and CDR2 as FQNNGV. The CDR3 has 15 amino acids. DNA for the CDR3: TGTGCCAGCAGCTTAGGAGGACAGGGGCAAGAGACCCAGTACTTC. Its translation is CASSLGGQGQETQYF.

The V call is TRBV7-9, the J call TRBJ1-3; 7 positions match TRBD1. CDR1 SEHNR and CDR2 FQNEAQ come from the germline V gene (reference sequence). This CDR3 contains 14 residues. Trimming removed 5 bases from V and 5 bases from J; junction bases left unmatched: 6. This CDR3 reads CASSQRQGRNTIYF. Here the CDR3 DNA reads TGTGCCAGCAGCCAGCGACAGGGCAGAAACACCATATATTTT.

This clone has a handful of counts. The V call is TRBV2, the J call TRBJ1-1; D may be TRBD1 (6 bases). The CDR3 sequence is 15 residues long. Trimming removed 6 bases from V and 1 base from J, with 15 bases in between. Germline CDR1 is SNHLY and CDR2 is FYNNEI. In DNA form, the CDR3 reads TGTGCCAGCAGCACGGACAGAATAAGGAACACTGAAGCTTTCTTT. It specifies CASSTDRIRNTEAFF.

The chain has TRBV9 and TRBJ2-3; D might be TRBD2 (6 bases). Germline loops: CDR1 SGDLS, CDR2 YYNGEE. V was cut by 0 bases and J by 5 bases, with 16 bases left in between. The CDR3 consists of 16 residues. In DNA, the CDR3 is TGTGCCAGCAGCGTAGGTGGCGGGAAGGCTGGAGATACGCAGTATTTT. It specifies CASSVGGGKAGDTQYF.

V is TRBV5-4 and J is TRBJ2-3, with 7 bases matching TRBD1. Germline V lookup: CDR1 SGHNT, CDR2 YYREEE (reference sequence). This CDR3 region has 16 residues. Trimming cost V 4 bases and J 0 bases; bases outside gene matches: 8. CDR3 sequence reads: CASSTRTGTSTDTQYF. For the CDR3, the DNA is TGTGCCAGCAGCACTCGGACAGGAACTAGCACAGATACGCAGTATTTT.

This clone showed up just a few times. The gene calls are TRBV7-8 and TRBJ2-3; D ambiguous. Per germline, CDR1 SGHVS and CDR2 FQNEAQ. The CDR3 is 13 residues long. V was clipped by 3 bases and J by 5 bases, with 9 bases between them. Written as DNA, the CDR3 is TGTGCCAGCAGCTTGGGCAATCAAGATACGCAGTATTTT. Protein sequence: CASSLGNQDTQYF. Full variable domain (rest looked up from reference TRBV7-8 and TRBJ2-3): GAGVSQSPRYKVAKRGQDVALRCDPISGHVSLFWYQQALGQGPEFLTYFQNEAQLDKSGLPSDRFFAERPEGSVSTLKIQRTQQEDSAVYLCASSLGNQDTQYFGPGTRLTVL.

Details on this clone: One end of the junction does not line up with germline, which may come from a read error. The V and J genes are TRBV7-2 and TRBJ2-5; no firm D call. CDR3 size: 13 residues. Per germline, CDR1 SGHTA and CDR2 FQGNSA. The CDR3 loop reads CASTLPVYETQYF. For the CDR3, the DNA is TGTGCCAGCACCTTACCGGTGTACGAGACCCAGTACTTC. The whole variable domain, remainder taken from reference TRBV7-2 and TRBJ2-5, is GAGVSQSPSNKVTEKGKDVELRCDPISGHTALYWYRQSLGQGLEFLIYFQGNSAPDKSGLPSDRFSAERTGGSVSTLTIQRTQQEDSAVYLCASTLPVYETQYFGPGTRLLVL.

This clone turned up a few times. The J gene is TRBJ1-1, the V gene TRBV10-3; unclear D gene. This CDR3 has 13 amino acids. Germline V gene lookup returns CDR1 ENHRY and CDR2 SYGVKD. With 11 bases removed from V and 0 bases from J, the gap between germline ends came to 13 bases. The CDR3 region has the DNA TGTGCCGCCCGCCGGGAGTTGAACACTGAAGCTTTCTTT. This encodes CAARRELNTEAFF.

This chain joins TRBV5-1 and TRBJ2-5; 9 nucleotides match TRBD2. Unmatched junction bases numbered 0, after V lost 5 bases and J lost 1 base. Germline V gene sequence: CDR1 SGHRS, CDR2 YFSETQ. This CDR3 has 13 amino acids. CDR3 sequence: CASRTSGQETQYF. The CDR3, as DNA: TGCGCCAGCAGGACTAGCGGCCAAGAGACCCAGTACTTC.

This clone showed up just a few times. This chain connects TRBV18 to TRBJ2-5; 9 bases are shared with TRBD2. Per germline, CDR1 KGHSH and CDR2 LQKENI. CDR3 length equals 16 residues. Trimming took 0 bases from V and 4 from J; bases not matched to a gene: 6. CDR3 region: CASSPPSAGGRETQYF. CDR3 in DNA: TGTGCCAGCTCACCACCTAGCGCGGGAGGGCGAGAGACCCAGTACTTC.

Concerning this clone: Other DNA sequences in this sample translate to the same CDR3. The chain employs TRBV9 and TRBJ1-5; 8 bases agree with TRBD1. Germline V gives CDR1 SGDLS, CDR2 YYNGEE. The V segment lost 3 bases and the J segment 4 bases; nucleotides outside the gene matches: 0. The CDR3 consists of 13 residues. The DNA for the CDR3 is TGTGCCAGCAGCGACAGGGGGAATCAGCCCCAGCATTTT. It translates to CASSDRGNQPQHF.

This clone was seen more than once but under ten times. The genes are TRBV28 and TRBJ2-7; 11 nucleotides agree with TRBD2. J lost 7 bases, V lost 5 bases, and 4 bases had no gene match. Germline CDR1 MDHEN, CDR2 SYDVKM. This CDR3 comprises 13 residues. In DNA form, the CDR3 reads TGTGCCAGCAGTGAAACTAGCGGGAGAGAGCAGTACTTC. Translation gives CASSETSGREQYF.